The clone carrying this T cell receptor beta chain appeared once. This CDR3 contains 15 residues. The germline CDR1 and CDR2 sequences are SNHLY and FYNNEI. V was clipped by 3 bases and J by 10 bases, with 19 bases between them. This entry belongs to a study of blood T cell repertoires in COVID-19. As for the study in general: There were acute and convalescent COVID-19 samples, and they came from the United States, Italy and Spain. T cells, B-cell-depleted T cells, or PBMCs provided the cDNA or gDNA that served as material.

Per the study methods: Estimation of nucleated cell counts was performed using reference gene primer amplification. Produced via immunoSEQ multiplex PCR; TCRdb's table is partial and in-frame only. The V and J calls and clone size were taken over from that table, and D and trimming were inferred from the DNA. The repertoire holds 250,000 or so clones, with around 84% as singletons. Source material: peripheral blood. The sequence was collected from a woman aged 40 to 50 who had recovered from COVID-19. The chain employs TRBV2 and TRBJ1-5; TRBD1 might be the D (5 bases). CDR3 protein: CASSEFHGGVEPQHF. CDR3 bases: TGTGCCAGCAGTGAGTTTCATGGAGGGGTCGAACCCCAGCATTTT.